This TCR beta chain derives from a study of graft-versus-host responses after intestinal transplantation (dated by TCRdb to about 2021). As for the study more broadly: The transplants that recipients received were multivisceral, liver-intestinal, or isolated intestinal. Anti-thymocyte globulin induction was given to all recipients, followed by maintenance tacrolimus and steroids for about 3 years. After intestinal transplantation, graft-versus-host and host-versus-graft alloreactive T cell clones were followed in the graft, circulation and bone marrow using bulk TCR-beta CDR3 sequencing. Alloreactive clones were identified by sequencing pre-transplant mixed lymphocyte reaction products and comparing them with unstimulated pre-transplant donor and recipient T cells. The cohort enrolled about two dozen intestinal transplant recipients including one retransplant, and a few patients lacking pretransplant specimens were excluded. Donor T cell macrochimerism was defined as a peak of at least 4% donor T cells among recipient peripheral blood mononuclear cells. Rather than going through the commercial service, samples from a few later patients were sequenced in-house on an Illumina MiSeq and processed with MiXCR. General conclusions and limits of the study: In patients with donor T cell macrochimerism, the allografts had high GvH to HvG T cell clonal ratios. The relatively low number and heterogeneity of intestinal transplant patients limited the conclusions. Early after transplant, declines in HvG clones were associated with peak levels of circulating GvH clones. GvH clones were found in recipient bone marrow, and some of the GvH clones appeared earlier in ileal mucosa or blood, which is consistent with an intestinal mucosal origin.

Library construction relied on the immunoSEQ multiplex PCR assay. For most patients, genomic DNA was isolated using the Qiagen DNeasy Blood and Tissue Kit and was shipped frozen to Adaptive Biotechnologies for TCR sequencing. Adaptive Biotechnologies carried out high-throughput TCR-beta CDR3 sequencing of genomic DNA for most patients. The authors processed their data as follows. TCR sequencing data were retrieved from Adaptive's ImmunoSEQ software for roughly 17 patients, whereas three other patients were processed with MiXCR and VDJtools. To correct CD4 versus CD8 sorting errors, any sequence found in both subsets at a frequency ratio below 5:1 was removed. CDR3 nucleotide sequences shared by donor and recipient were removed because the origin of these sequences could not be assigned. At least 2-fold expansion over unstimulated cells and a minimum CFSE-low frequency of 0.002% (template counts) or 0.001% (read counts) were required for clones to be classified as alloreactive. Clones were considered mappable if detected in sequenced pre-transplant spleen, lymph node, or MLR CFSE-low populations of the donor or recipient. Cumulative frequency of alloreactive clones was calculated as a percentage of all sequences weighted by copy number. In its TCRdb copy, this immuneACCESS table keeps in-frame sequences only and misses some clones. Where compared with another copy, unresolved V genes explain less than half of these, and the others have no known cause. The D gene and trimming were derived from the DNA, and the V and J assignments and clone size from that table. Counted in this sample were about 96,000 clones; 80% to 95% of them appeared once. The ten largest account for more than 0.15% of the sample.

The CDR3 spans 15 residues, from the cysteine through the phenylalanine. The only DNA kept is the CDR3, 45 bases in frame from the first base. For CDR1 and CDR2, the germline V gene lists SNHLY and FYNNEI. V is cut by 2 bases and J by 0 bases, and the space between the germline ends is 11 bases. What the time point label conveys for this sample: cells obtained before transplantation from donor or recipient. CD3+CD4+ and CD3+CD8+ populations were FACS-sorted from unstimulated pre-transplant donor and recipient cells taken from spleen or lymph nodes. Details on this clone: Its antigen remains undetermined. No qualities accompany the bases; no much larger clone lies one base away.

The source was unstimulated CD4+ T cells sorted from spleen or lymph node cells, collected before intestinal transplant. The TCR comes from a human donor who received an intestinal transplant. The chain is assembled from TRBV2 and TRBJ2-7, with TRBD2 tentatively as D gene (5 bases match). The DNA is as follows: TGTGCCAGCAGTGAAAGGCTAACTAGCTCCTACGAGCAGTACTTC. Its protein is CASSERLTSSYEQYF.